This is a list of T cell receptor beta chains from one sample in a study of blood T cell repertoires in COVID-19. Produced via immunoSEQ multiplex PCR; TCRdb's table is partial and in-frame only. The data contain under 200,000 clones, approximately 79% of them singletons. Sequencing used peripheral blood. All receptors come from a woman in her sixties or seventies with COVID-19, enrolled during active disease. Both conserved end residues are part of each CDR3. D genes are given only for firm matches. Not every row has a clone size; where given, it reads once, few, many or a size class.

d_call	clone_size	v_call	j_call	cdr3_aa	cdr3_nt
TRBD1	-	TRBV15	TRBJ1-5	CATSRDAQGAQHF	TGTGCCACCAGCAGAGACGCCCAGGGGGCCCAGCATTTT
TRBD1	-	TRBV7-8	TRBJ1-2	CASSAGGSGYTF	TGTGCCAGCAGCGCAGGGGGCTCTGGCTACACCTTC
TRBD2	-	TRBV4-3	TRBJ2-1	CASSPRGPSGDNEQFF	TGCGCCAGCAGCCCGCGAGGACCTAGCGGAGACAATGAGCAGTTCTTC
TRBD1	-	TRBV9	TRBJ1-6	CASSVGPWTGGNSPLHF	TGTGCCAGCAGCGTAGGCCCTTGGACAGGGGGAAATTCACCCCTCCACTTT
TRBD1	-	TRBV24-1	TRBJ1-2	CATSDDGQGAGGYTF	TGTGCCACCAGTGACGATGGACAGGGGGCAGGGGGCTACACCTTC
TRBD1	once	TRBV6-5	TRBJ1-4	CASRAQQGFNEKLFF	TGTGCCAGCAGGGCACAACAGGGGTTTAATGAAAAACTGTTTTTT
-	-	TRBV7-3	TRBJ1-1	CASSLEAGGHTEAFF	TGTGCCAGCAGCCTGGAAGCGGGAGGGCACACTGAAGCTTTCTTT
TRBD2	-	TRBV3-1/TRBV3-2	TRBJ2-4	CASSLRPGLVGQNIQYF	TGTGCCAGCAGCTTACGACCGGGACTAGTGGGACAAAACATTCAGTACTTC
-	-	TRBV2	TRBJ1-2	CASSESQTVSHGYTF	TGTGCCAGCAGTGAAAGTCAGACAGTGAGCCATGGCTACACCTTC
-	-	TRBV5-4	TRBJ1-2	CASSLDSYGYTF	TGTGCCAGCAGCCTAGACAGCTATGGCTACACCTTC
TRBD2	-	TRBV3-1/TRBV3-2	TRBJ2-5	CASSPLLAGEETQYF	TGTGCCAGCAGCCCACTCCTAGCGGGGGAAGAGACCCAGTACTTC
-	many	TRBV12-3/TRBV12-4	TRBJ2-5	CASSLRIAETQYF	TGTGCCAGCAGTTTAAGGATAGCAGAGACCCAGTACTTC
-	-	TRBV10-1	TRBJ2-1	CASSEPGYNEQFF	TGCGCCAGCAGTGAACCAGGGTACAATGAGCAGTTCTTC
TRBD1	-	TRBV10-3	TRBJ2-1	CAIREGQGVGNEQFF	TGTGCCATCAGGGAGGGACAGGGGGTGGGAAATGAGCAGTTCTTC
-	-	TRBV5-1	TRBJ2-5	CASSLDDKETQYF	TGCGCCAGCAGCTTGGACGACAAAGAGACCCAGTACTTC
TRBD1	-	TRBV28	TRBJ2-1	CASNKPGSGQGYNEQFF	TGTGCCAGCAACAAGCCGGGCTCAGGACAGGGATATAATGAGCAGTTCTTC
-	-	TRBV28	TRBJ1-5	CASSRTGIRNQPQHF	TGTGCCAGCAGCCGTACAGGGATTCGGAATCAGCCCCAGCATTTT
-	many	TRBV6-5	TRBJ1-1	CASGLGASTEAFF	TGTGCCAGCGGTTTAGGGGCCAGCACTGAAGCTTTCTTT